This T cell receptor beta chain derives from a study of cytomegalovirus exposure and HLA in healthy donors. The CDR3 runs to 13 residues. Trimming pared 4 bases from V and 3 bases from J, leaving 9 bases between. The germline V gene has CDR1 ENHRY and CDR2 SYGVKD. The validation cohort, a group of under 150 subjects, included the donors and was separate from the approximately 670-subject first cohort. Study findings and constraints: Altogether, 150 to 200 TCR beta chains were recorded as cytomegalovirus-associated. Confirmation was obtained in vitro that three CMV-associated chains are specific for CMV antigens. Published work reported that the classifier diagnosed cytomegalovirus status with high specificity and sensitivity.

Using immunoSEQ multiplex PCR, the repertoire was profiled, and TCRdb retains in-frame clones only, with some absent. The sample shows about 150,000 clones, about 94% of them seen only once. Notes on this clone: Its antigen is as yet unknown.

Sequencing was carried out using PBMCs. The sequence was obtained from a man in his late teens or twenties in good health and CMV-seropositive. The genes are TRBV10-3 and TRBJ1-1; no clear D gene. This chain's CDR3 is CAISGAGYTEAFF. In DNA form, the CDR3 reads TGTGCCATCAGTGGCGCGGGTTACACTGAAGCTTTCTTT.